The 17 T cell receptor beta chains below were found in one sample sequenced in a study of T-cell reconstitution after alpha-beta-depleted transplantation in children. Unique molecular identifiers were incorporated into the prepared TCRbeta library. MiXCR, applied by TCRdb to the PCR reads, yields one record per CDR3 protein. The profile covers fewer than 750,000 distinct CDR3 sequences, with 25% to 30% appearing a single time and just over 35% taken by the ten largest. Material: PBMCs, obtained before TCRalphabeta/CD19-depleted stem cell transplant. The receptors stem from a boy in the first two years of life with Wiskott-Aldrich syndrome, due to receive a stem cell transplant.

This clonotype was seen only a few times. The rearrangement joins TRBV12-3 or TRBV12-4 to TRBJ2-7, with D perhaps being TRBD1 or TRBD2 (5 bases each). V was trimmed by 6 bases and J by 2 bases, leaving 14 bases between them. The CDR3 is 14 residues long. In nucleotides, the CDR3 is TGTGCCAGCAGCCTCGGGACCTCCACCTACGAGCAGTACTTC. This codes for CASSLGTSTYEQYF.

The CDR3 reads CAISESGASSYEQYF. The CDR3 DNA reads as TGTGCCATCAGTGAGTCCGGCGCGAGCTCCTACGAGCAGTACTTC. The chain joins TRBV10-3 to TRBJ2-7, with D unclear. The CDR3 is made up of 15 amino acids. Deletions cut 0 bases from V and 0 bases from J, with 9 bases between. Looked up from germline, CDR1 is ENHRY and CDR2 is SYGVKD.

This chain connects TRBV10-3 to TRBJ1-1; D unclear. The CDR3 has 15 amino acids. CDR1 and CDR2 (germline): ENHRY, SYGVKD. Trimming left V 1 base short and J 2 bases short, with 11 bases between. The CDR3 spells CAISEFGGINTEAFF. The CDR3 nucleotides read TGTGCCATCAGTGAGTTTGGCGGGATTAACACTGAAGCTTTCTTT.

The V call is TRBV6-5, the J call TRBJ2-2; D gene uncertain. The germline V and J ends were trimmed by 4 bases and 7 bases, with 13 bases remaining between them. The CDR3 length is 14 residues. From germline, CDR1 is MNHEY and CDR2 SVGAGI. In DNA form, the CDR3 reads TGTGCCAGCAGTTGGGGAAAGCTGAACGGGGAGCTGTTTTTT. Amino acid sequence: CASSWGKLNGELFF.

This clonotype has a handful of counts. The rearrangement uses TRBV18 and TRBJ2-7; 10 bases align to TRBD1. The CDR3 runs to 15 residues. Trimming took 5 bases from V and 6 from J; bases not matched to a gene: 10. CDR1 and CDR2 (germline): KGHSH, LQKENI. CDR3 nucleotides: TGTGCCAGCTCATTACTCCCGGGACAGGGGTTCGAGCAGTACTTC. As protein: CASSLLPGQGFEQYF.

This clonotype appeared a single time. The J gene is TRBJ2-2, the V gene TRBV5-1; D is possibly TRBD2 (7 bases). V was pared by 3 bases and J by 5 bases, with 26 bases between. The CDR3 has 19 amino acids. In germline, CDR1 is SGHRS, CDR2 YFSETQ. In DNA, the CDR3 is TGCGCCAGCAGCTCGGACAGCCCCTTTCCGGGAGGTCGAACCGGGGAGCTGTTTTTT. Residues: CASSSDSPFPGGRTGELFF.

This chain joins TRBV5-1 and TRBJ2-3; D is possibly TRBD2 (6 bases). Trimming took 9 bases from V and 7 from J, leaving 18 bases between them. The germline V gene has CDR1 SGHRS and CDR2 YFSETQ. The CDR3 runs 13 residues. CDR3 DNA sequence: TGCGCCACCGCCTCGGAGGGTAGGAATACGCAGTATTTT. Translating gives CATASEGRNTQYF.

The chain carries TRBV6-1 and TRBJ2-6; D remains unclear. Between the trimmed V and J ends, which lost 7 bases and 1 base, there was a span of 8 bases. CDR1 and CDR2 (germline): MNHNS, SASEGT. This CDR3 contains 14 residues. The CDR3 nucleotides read TGTGCCAGCATTGTTGTATCTGGGGCCAACGTCCTGACTTTC. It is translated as CASIVVSGANVLTF.

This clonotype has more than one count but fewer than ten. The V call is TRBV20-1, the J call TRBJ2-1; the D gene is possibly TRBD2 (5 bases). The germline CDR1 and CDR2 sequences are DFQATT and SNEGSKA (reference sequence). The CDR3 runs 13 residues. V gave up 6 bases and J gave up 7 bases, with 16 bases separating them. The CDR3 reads CSAGLAIRNEQFF. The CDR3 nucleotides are TGCAGTGCAGGACTTGCGATTCGTAATGAGCAGTTCTTC.

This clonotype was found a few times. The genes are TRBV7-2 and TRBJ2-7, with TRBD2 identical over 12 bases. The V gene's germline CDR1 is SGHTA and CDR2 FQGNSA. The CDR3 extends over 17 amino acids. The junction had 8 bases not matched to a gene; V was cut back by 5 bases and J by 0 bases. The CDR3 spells CASSLGLAGYSSYEQYF. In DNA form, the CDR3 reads TGTGCCAGCAGCCTCGGACTAGCGGGATATAGCTCCTACGAGCAGTACTTC.

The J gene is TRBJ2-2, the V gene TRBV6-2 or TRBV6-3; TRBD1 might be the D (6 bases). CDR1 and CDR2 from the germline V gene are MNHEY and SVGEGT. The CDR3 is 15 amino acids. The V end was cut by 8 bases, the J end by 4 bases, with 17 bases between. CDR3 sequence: CASGKGTGSTGELFF. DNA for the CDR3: TGTGCCAGCGGGAAAGGAACAGGGTCCACCGGGGAGCTGTTTTTT.

The CDR3 reads CSAPITWEQFF. CDR3 nucleotide sequence: TGCAGTGCCCCAATAACTTGGGAGCAGTTCTTC. V and J are TRBV20-1 and TRBJ2-1; D gene uncertain. Germline V gene sequence: CDR1 DFQATT, CDR2 SNEGSKA (reference sequence). The CDR3 length is 11 residues. V lost 6 bases and J 10 bases, leaving 13 bases between the germline ends.

CDR3 DNA: TGTGCCAGCAGTCGAGACAGGGGATCCACCTACGAGCAGTACTTC. Translating gives CASSRDRGSTYEQYF. This chain connects TRBV28 to TRBJ2-7, with TRBD1 identical over 8 bases. Germline CDR1 and CDR2: MDHEN and SYDVKM. The J segment lost 2 bases and the V segment lost 5 bases, leaving 8 bases of the junction unmatched. The CDR3 contains 15 residues. Together with reference TRBV28 and TRBJ2-7, the CDR3 gives the full variable domain: DVKVTQSSRYLVKRTGEKVFLECVQDMDHENMFWYRQDPGLGLRLIYFSYDVKMKEKGDIPEGYSVSREKKERFSLILESASTNQTSMYLCASSRDRGSTYEQYFGPGTRLTVT.

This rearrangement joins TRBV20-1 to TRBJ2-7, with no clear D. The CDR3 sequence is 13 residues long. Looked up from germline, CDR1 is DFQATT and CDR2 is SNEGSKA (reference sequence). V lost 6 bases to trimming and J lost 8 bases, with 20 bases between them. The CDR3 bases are TGCAGTGCCCGGATGGACCCCCTGTCCAAGCAGTACTTC. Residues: CSARMDPLSKQYF.

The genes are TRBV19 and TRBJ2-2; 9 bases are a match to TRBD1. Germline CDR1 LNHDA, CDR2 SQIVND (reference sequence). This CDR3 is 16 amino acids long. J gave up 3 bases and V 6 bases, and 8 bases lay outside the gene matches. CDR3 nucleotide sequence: TGTGCCAGTAGAAAGCCGGGACAGGGTGACACCGGGGAGCTGTTTTTT. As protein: CASRKPGQGDTGELFF.

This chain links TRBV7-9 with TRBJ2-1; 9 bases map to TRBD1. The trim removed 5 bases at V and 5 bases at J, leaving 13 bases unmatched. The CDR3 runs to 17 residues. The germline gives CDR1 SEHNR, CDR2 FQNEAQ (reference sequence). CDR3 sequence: CASSPRIGRTGDNEQFF. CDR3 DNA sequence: TGTGCCAGCAGCCCCCGAATCGGTCGGACAGGGGACAATGAGCAGTTCTTC.

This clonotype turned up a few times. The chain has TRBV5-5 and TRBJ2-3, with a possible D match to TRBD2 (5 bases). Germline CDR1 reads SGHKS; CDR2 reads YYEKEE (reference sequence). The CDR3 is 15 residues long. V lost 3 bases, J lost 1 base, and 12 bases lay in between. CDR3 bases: TGTGCCAGCAGCTCAACCGAGGGCCGCACAGATACGCAGTATTTT. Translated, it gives CASSSTEGRTDTQYF.